This T cell receptor beta chain was retrieved from a study of tumor-infiltrating lymphocytes in primary liver carcinoma. Overall study context: Tumors measured about 4 to 10 cm and were stage T1-T3 N0M0. Findings of the study overall: The study found tumor-adjacent and tumor-blood pairs overlapped less than tumor region pairs.

Starting from 500 ng of total RNA, TCR beta cDNA was produced with a primer in the constant region. Slightly modified ARM-PCR served as the procedure for the TCR beta libraries. These libraries came from three rounds of nested multiplex PCR. A single record per CDR3 protein comes from TCRdb applying MiXCR to the multiplex PCR reads. This table has about 190,000 distinct CDR3 sequences, around four fifths appearing once. Notes on this clonotype: Its antigen is as yet unknown. Germline and junction disagree at one end, which may indicate a read error.

Extraction of RNA together with DNA used roughly 20-33 mg of unsorted bulk tissue. Infection with HBV was chronic in patients; they were treatment-naive. Each tumor had five separate regions sampled. Input material: tumor tissue from primary liver carcinoma. The TCR originated in a middle-aged man with primary liver carcinoma and hepatitis B virus infection.

As DNA, the CDR3 is TGTACCAGCAGCCAAGAATGGAGGGCAGCTATCACAGATAAGCAGTATTTT. Translated, it gives CTSSQEWRAAITDKQYF. V gene TRBV4-2 combines with J gene TRBJ2-3; tentative D call: TRBD2 (6 bases). The CDR3 covers 17 residues. Germline values: CDR1 LGHNA, CDR2 YNFKEQ.